Listed below are T cell receptor beta chains from one sample, sequenced in a study of shared clonotypes between healthy human individuals. The table came from immunoSEQ multiplex PCR; TCRdb's copy has only in-frame clones and leaves some out. The data contain about 2.1 million clones, 93% of them singletons. Sequencing input: naive CD8+ T cells from PBMCs. Receptors originate from a young man in good health. Some clones in this sample may be carry-over from other donors' samples. Both conserved end residues are part of each CDR3. Fields, in order: CDR3 DNA, CDR3 protein, J gene, clone size, V gene, D gene. The D gene is left open where the match is weak. Clone size is not always given. Where it is, it says once, few, many or a class for expanded clones.

CDR3nt: TGTGCCAGTAGTATATTAATAGCGGGAGGCTTCCATCTCAACACCGGGGAGCTGTTTTTT; CDR3aa: CASSILIAGGFHLNTGELFF; j_gene: TRBJ2-2; abundance: .; v_gene: TRBV19; d_gene: TRBD2
CDR3nt: TGTGCCAGCAGCTCCGGACTAGGTTTAGGGACCTACAATGAGCAGTTCTTC; CDR3aa: CASSSGLGLGTYNEQFF; j_gene: TRBJ2-1; abundance: .; v_gene: TRBV11-2; d_gene: TRBD2
CDR3nt: TGTGCCAGCAGCTTAGAGGGACAGGGGTGGAACACCGGGGAGCTGTTTTTT; CDR3aa: CASSLEGQGWNTGELFF; j_gene: TRBJ2-2; abundance: once; v_gene: TRBV7-9; d_gene: TRBD1
CDR3nt: TGTGCCAGCAGCTTTCTCCCCGGGACTAGCGCCCATGAGCAGTTCTTC; CDR3aa: CASSFLPGTSAHEQFF; j_gene: TRBJ2-1; abundance: .; v_gene: TRBV11-2; d_gene: TRBD2
CDR3nt: TGTGCCAGCAGCCCCACGACAGGGAGGGAGACCCAGTACTTC; CDR3aa: CASSPTTGRETQYF; j_gene: TRBJ2-5; abundance: .; v_gene: TRBV6-5; d_gene: .
CDR3nt: TGTGCCAGCAGCTTAATTCGGGGACCTGAGCAGTTCTTC; CDR3aa: CASSLIRGPEQFF; j_gene: TRBJ2-1; abundance: .; v_gene: TRBV11-1; d_gene: .
CDR3nt: TGTGCCAGCAGTGATCCGAAAAGGTCCTCCTACGAGCAGTACTTC; CDR3aa: CASSDPKRSSYEQYF; j_gene: TRBJ2-7; abundance: .; v_gene: TRBV2; d_gene: .
CDR3nt: TGTGCCAGCAGCTTAATGGACAGTAACAATGAGCAGTTCTTC; CDR3aa: CASSLMDSNNEQFF; j_gene: TRBJ2-1; abundance: .; v_gene: TRBV13; d_gene: .
CDR3nt: TGTGCCAGCCCCCCCGGGACAGGGGTCGGTAGTCTTGGTCAGCCCCAGCATTTT; CDR3aa: CASPPGTGVGSLGQPQHF; j_gene: TRBJ1-5; abundance: .; v_gene: TRBV27; d_gene: TRBD1
CDR3nt: TGTGCCAGCACCACCCCGAACACAGATACGCAGTATTTT; CDR3aa: CASTTPNTDTQYF; j_gene: TRBJ2-3; abundance: .; v_gene: TRBV6-5; d_gene: .
CDR3nt: TGCGCCAGCAGCCAATCCCCGCGTCAGGGCTTTGTAGCTTTCTTT; CDR3aa: CASSQSPRQGFVAFF; j_gene: TRBJ1-1; abundance: .; v_gene: TRBV4-1; d_gene: .